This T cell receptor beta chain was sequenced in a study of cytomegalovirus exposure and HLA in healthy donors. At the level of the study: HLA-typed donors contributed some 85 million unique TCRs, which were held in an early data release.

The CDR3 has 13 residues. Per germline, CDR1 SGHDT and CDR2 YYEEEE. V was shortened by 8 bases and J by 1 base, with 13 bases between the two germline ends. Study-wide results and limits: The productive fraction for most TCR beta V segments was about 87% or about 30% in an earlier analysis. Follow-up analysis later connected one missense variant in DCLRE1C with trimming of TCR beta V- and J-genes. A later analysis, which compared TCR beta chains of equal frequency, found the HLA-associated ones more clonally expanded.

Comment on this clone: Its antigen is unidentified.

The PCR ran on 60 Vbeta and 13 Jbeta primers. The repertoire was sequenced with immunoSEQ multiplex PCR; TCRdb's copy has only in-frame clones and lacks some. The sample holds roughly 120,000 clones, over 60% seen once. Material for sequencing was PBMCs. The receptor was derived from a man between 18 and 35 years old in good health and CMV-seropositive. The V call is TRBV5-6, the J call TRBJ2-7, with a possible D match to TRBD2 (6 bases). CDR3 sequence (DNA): TGTGCCAGTAGGGGAGGAGGGTCCTACGAGCAGTACTTC. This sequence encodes CASRGGGSYEQYF.